This T cell receptor beta chain appears in the sequencing data of a study of blood T cell repertoires in COVID-19. Study details: COVID-19 samples collected from the United States, Italy and Spain covered acute and convalescent phases. Sample material is recorded as cDNA or gDNA derived from T cells, B-cell-depleted T cells, or PBMCs.

Germline values: CDR1 MDHEN, CDR2 SYDVKM. V dropped 7 bases and J dropped 2 bases, with 14 bases sitting between them. The CDR3 has 15 amino acids. Original processing notes: By means of reference gene primer amplification, nucleated cell counts were estimated. Profiling relied on immunoSEQ multiplex PCR, and the TCRdb table lists in-frame clones only, not all of them. V and J calls and clone size are those listed in that table; D and trimming were worked out from the DNA. Here the sample spans fewer than 90,000 clones, 84% being singletons. This receptor was identified in a man in his sixties or seventies with acute or convalescent COVID-19. V gene TRBV28 combines with J gene TRBJ2-2; perhaps TRBD2 as D (7 bases). Material for sequencing was peripheral blood. Written as DNA, the CDR3 is TGTGCCAGCACCCCCGCGGGGGCCAACACCGGGGAGCTGTTTTTT. Protein sequence: CASTPAGANTGELFF.